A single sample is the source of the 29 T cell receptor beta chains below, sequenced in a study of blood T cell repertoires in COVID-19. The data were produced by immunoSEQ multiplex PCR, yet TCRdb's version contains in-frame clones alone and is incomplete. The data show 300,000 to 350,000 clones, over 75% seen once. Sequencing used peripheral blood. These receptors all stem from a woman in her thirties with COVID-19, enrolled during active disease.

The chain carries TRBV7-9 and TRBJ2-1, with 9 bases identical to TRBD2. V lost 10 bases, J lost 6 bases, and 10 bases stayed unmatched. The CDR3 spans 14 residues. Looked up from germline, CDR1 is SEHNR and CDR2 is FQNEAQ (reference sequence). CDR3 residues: CAIGRSSGTNEQFF. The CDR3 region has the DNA TGTGCCATCGGGCGGTCTAGCGGGACCAATGAGCAGTTCTTC.

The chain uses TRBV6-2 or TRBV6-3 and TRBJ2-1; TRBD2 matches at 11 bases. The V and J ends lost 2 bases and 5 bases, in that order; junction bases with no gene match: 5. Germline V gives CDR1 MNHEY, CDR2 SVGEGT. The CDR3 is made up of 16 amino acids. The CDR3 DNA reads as TGTGCCAGCAGTTACGCTAGCGGGAGGCCCGACAATGAGCAGTTCTTC. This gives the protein CASSYASGRPDNEQFF.

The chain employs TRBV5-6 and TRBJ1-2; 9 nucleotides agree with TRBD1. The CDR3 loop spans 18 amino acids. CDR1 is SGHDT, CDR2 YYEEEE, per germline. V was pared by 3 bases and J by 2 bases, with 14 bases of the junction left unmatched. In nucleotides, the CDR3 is TGTGCCAGCAGCTCGGGGCCGGGACAGGGCTTGAGGAACTATGGCTACACCTTC. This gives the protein CASSSGPGQGLRNYGYTF.

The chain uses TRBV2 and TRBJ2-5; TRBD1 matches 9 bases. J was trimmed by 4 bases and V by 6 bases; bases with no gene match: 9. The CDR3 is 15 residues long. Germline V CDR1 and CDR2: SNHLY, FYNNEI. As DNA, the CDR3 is TGTGCCAGCAGCGCCGGGACAGGGTCCGGAGAGACCCAGTACTTC. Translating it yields CASSAGTGSGETQYF.

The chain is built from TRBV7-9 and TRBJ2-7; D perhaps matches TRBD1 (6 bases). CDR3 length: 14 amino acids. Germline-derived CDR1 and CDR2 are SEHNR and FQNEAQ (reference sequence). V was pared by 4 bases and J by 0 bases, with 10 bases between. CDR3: CASSSTGISYEQYF. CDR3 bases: TGTGCCAGCAGCTCCACAGGGATCTCCTACGAGCAGTACTTC.

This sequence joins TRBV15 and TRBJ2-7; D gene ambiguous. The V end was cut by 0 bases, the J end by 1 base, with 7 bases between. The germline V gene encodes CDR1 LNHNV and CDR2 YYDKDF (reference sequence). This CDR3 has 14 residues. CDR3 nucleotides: TGTGCCACCAGCAGAGAGGCCCCTTCCTACGAGCAGTACTTC. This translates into CATSREAPSYEQYF.

The CDR3 spells CASSEEGTAHNEQFF. The CDR3 DNA sequence: TGTGCCAGCAGTGAAGAGGGGACTGCACACAATGAGCAGTTCTTC. The chain has TRBV2 and TRBJ2-1; a possible D gene is TRBD2 (6 bases). The CDR3 spans 15 residues. Germline V lookup: CDR1 SNHLY, CDR2 FYNNEI. The V end lost 1 base, the J end lost 5 bases, and 12 bases lay between the germline ends.

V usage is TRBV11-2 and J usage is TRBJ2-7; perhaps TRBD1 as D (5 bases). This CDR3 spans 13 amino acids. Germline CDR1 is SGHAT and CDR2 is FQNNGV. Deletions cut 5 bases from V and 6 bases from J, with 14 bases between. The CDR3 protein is CASSLTSQGEQYF. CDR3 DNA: TGTGCCAGCAGCCTCACATCCCAGGGCGAGCAGTACTTC.

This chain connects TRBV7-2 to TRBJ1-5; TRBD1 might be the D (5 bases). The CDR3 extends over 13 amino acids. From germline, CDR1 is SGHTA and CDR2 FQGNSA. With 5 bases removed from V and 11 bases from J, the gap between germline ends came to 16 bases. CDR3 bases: TGTGCCAGCAGCCCAGACAGCTCCAGAACCCAGCATTTT. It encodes CASSPDSSRTQHF.

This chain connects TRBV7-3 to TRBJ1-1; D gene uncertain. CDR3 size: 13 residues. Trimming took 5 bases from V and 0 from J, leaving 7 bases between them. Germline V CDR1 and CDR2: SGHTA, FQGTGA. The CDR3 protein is CASSIQVNTEAFF. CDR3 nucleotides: TGTGCCAGCAGCATACAAGTGAACACTGAAGCTTTCTTT.

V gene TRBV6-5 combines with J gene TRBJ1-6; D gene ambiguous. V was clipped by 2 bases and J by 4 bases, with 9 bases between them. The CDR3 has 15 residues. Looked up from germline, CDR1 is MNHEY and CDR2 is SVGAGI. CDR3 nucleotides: TGTGCCAGCAGTTACAATGGGCTGTATAATTCACCCCTCCACTTT. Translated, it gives CASSYNGLYNSPLHF.

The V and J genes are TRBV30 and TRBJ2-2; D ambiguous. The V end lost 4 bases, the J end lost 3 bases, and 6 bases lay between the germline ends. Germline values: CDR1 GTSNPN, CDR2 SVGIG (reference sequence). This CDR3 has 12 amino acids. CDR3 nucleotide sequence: TGTGCCTGGACTTCCCACACCGGGGAGCTGTTTTTT. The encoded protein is CAWTSHTGELFF.

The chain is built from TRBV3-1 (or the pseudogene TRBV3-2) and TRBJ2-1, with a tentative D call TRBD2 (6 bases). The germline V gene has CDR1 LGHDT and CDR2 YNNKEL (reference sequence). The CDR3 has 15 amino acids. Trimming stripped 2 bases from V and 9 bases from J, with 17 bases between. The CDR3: CASSQWGGGWGEQFF. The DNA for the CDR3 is TGTGCCAGCAGCCAATGGGGAGGAGGGTGGGGTGAGCAGTTCTTC.

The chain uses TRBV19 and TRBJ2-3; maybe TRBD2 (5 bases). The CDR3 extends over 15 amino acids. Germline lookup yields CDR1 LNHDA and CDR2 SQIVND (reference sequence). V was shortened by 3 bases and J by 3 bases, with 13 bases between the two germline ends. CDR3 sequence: CASSIRRRGTDTQYF. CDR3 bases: TGTGCCAGTAGTATTCGCCGACGGGGTACAGATACGCAGTATTTT.

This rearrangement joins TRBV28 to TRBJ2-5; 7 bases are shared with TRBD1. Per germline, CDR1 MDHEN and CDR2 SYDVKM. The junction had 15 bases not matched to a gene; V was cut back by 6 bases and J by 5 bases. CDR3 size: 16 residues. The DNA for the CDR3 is TGTGCCAGCAGCTTTCCCCCCAGGGGGATAGCGGAGACCCAGTACTTC. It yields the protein CASSFPPRGIAETQYF.

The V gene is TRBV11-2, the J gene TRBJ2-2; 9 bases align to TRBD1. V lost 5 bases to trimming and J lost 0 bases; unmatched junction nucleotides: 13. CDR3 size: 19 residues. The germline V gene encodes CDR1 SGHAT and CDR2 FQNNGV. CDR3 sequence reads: CASSGVGQGHLANTGELFF. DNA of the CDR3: TGTGCCAGCAGCGGCGTGGGACAGGGACACTTAGCGAACACCGGGGAGCTGTTTTTT.

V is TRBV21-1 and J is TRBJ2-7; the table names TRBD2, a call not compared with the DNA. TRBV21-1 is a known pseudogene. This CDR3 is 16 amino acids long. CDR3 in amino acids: CASSKGGSPRPTEQYF. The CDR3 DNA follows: TGTGCCAGCAGCAAAGGCGGGAGCCCAAGGCCTACTGAGCAGTACTTC.

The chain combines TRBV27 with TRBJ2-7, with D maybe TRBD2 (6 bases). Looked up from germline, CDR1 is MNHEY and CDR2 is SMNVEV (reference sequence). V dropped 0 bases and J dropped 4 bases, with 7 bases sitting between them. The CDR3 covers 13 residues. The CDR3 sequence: CASSLSAGYEQYF. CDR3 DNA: TGTGCCAGCAGTTTATCCGCGGGGTACGAGCAGTACTTC.

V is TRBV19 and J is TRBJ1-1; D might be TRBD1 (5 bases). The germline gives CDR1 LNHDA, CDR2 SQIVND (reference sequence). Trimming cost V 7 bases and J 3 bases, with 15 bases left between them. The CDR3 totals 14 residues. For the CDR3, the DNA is TGTGCCAGTAAGGTCTTCCGGGGGGACACTGAAGCTTTCTTT. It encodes CASKVFRGDTEAFF.

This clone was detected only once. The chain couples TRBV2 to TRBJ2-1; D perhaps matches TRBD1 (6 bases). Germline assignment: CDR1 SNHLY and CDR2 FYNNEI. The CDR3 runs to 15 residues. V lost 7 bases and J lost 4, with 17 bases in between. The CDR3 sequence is CASTPSGQLYNEQFF. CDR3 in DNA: TGTGCCAGCACCCCCTCGGGACAACTATACAATGAGCAGTTCTTC. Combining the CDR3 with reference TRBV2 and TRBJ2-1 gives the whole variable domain EPEVTQTPSHQVTQMGQEVILRCVPISNHLYFYWYRQILGQKVEFLVSFYNNEISEKSEIFDDQFSVERPDGSNFTLKIRSTKLEDSAMYFCASTPSGQLYNEQFFGPGTRLTVL.

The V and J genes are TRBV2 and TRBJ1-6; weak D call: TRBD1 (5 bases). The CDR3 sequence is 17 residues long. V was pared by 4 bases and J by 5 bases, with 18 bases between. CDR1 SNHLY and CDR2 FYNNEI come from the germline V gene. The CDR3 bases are TGTGCCAGCAGTGGGGACCCGGAGGGGCGCCATAATTCACCCCTCCACTTT. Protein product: CASSGDPEGRHNSPLHF.

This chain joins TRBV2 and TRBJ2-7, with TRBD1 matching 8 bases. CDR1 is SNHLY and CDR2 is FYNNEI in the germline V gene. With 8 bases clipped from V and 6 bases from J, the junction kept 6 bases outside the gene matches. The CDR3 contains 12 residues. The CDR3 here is CASGQGAIEQYF. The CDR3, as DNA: TGTGCCAGCGGCCAGGGGGCGATCGAGCAGTACTTC.

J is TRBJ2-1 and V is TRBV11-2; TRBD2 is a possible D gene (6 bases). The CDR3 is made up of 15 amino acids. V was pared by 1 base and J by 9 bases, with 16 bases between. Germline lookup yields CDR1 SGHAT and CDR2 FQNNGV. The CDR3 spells CASSLAAGKGVEQFF. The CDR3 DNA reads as TGTGCCAGCAGCTTAGCTGCGGGAAAGGGCGTTGAGCAGTTCTTC.

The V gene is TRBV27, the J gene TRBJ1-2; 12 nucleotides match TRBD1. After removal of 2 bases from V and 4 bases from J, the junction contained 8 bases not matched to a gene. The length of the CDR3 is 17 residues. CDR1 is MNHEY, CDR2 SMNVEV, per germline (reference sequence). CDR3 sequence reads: CASSLGDRGPYFYGYTF. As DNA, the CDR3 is TGTGCCAGCAGTTTAGGGGACAGGGGGCCTTATTTCTATGGCTACACCTTC.

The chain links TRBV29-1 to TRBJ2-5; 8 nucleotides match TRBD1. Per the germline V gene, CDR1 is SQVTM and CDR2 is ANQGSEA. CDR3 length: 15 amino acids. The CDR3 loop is CSSGVGRGLPETQYF. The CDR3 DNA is TGCAGTTCTGGGGTCGGCAGGGGGCTCCCAGAGACCCAGTACTTC.

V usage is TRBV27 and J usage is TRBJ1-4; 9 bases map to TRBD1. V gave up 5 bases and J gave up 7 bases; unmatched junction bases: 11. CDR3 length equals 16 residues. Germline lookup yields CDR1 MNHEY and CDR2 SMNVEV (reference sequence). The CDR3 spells CASSPTGTGFSEKLFF. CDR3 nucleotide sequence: TGTGCCAGCAGTCCAACCGGGACAGGGTTTAGTGAAAAACTGTTTTTT.

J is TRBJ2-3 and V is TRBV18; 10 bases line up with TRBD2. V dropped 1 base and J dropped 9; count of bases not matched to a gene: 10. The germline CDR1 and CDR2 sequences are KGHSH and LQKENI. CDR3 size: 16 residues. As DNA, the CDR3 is TGTGCCAGCTCACCACAGGGGTGGCTAGCGGGAGAGACGCAGTATTTT. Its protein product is CASSPQGWLAGETQYF.

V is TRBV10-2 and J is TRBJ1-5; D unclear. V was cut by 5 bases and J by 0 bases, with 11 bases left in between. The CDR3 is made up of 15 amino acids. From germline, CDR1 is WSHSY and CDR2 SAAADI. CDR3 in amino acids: CASSSLQDSNQPQHF. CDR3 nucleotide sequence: TGCGCCAGCAGTTCTTTACAAGATAGCAATCAGCCCCAGCATTTT.

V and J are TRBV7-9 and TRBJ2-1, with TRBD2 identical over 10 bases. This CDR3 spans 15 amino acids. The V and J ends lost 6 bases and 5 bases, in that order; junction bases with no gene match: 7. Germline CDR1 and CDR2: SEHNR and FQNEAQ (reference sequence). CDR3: CASRLAGVGHNEQFF. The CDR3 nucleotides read TGTGCCAGCAGGCTAGCGGGGGTGGGGCACAATGAGCAGTTCTTC.